What follows describes a single T cell receptor beta chain. Its target is not known. At one of its ends the junction is not consistent with the germline gene, which may arise from a read error. The sample is drawn from a study of cytomegalovirus exposure and HLA in healthy donors. This PCR relied on a set of 60 Vbeta primers and 13 Jbeta primers. Libraries were prepared by immunoSEQ multiplex PCR; TCRdb keeps only in-frame clonotypes and omits some of them. The table includes approximately 140,000 clones, roughly 63% detected once. The CDR3 runs to 12 residues. CDR1 KGHSH and CDR2 LQKENI come from the germline V gene. Study-level points and caveats: The authors later found TCR association rates varying by HLA locus, with DRB1 most and HLA-C fewest. What was likely a sequencing artifact was a cluster of highly shared sequence variants. Altogether, 150 to 200 TCR beta chains were recorded as cytomegalovirus-associated. Equally common other TCR beta chains were less clonally expanded than HLA-associated ones, a later analysis found.

This chain links TRBV18 with TRBJ2-1; 9 positions agree with TRBD1. The source is an older woman in good health and CMV-seropositive. Sequenced material: PBMCs. The chain's CDR3 is CASSPVAGQGLF. In DNA, the CDR3 is TGTGCCAGCTCACCAGTGGCGGGACAGGGACTCTTC.